Presented here are 23 T cell receptor beta chains from one specimen sequenced in a study of T cell repertoires in cytomegalovirus infection. TCRdb redid the calling of the reads with MiXCR, one entry per CDR3 protein. Of 76,000 or so distinct CDR3 sequences in the sample, about 4% are singletons; the top ten hold approximately 5%. The sequenced sample was PBMCs. All receptors come from a human donor in good health (CMV status not recorded). Some clones in this sample may be carry-over from other donors' samples.

This clonotype has at least ten counts. The rearrangement uses TRBV12-3 or TRBV12-4 and TRBJ1-2, with D perhaps TRBD1 (6 bases). Trimming stripped 5 bases from V and 2 bases from J, with 21 bases between. This CDR3 has 17 residues. The CDR3 reads CASSPKQGRSANYGYTF. In DNA form, the CDR3 reads TGTGCCAGCAGTCCAAAACAGGGACGATCTGCGAACTATGGCTACACCTTC.

The table lists this clonotype with many counts. The rearrangement joins TRBV20-1 to TRBJ1-6, with a possible D match to TRBD1 (5 bases). The CDR3 is 17 amino acids. Germline V gene data show CDR1 as DFQATT and CDR2 as SNEGSKA (reference sequence). The V and J ends lost 0 bases and 6 bases respectively, with 18 bases between them. CDR3 sequence reads: CSARDGRRKGANSPLHF. The CDR3, as DNA: TGCAGTGCTAGAGATGGTCGCCGGAAAGGGGCTAATTCACCCCTCCACTTT.

This clonotype appeared many times. The chain uses TRBV7-9 and TRBJ1-5; D is unresolved. Germline V gene sequence: CDR1 SEHNR, CDR2 FQNEAQ (reference sequence). Trimming took 5 bases from V and 6 from J, leaving 8 bases between them. The CDR3 totals 12 residues. In DNA, the CDR3 is TGTGCCAGCAGCCGGAACGGTCAGCCCCAGCATTTT. This gives the protein CASSRNGQPQHF.

This clonotype was picked up many times. This rearrangement joins TRBV30 to TRBJ2-3; 9 nucleotides align to TRBD2. CDR1 and CDR2 (germline): GTSNPN, SVGIG (reference sequence). Trimming took 4 bases from V and 0 from J; bases not matched to a gene: 2. The CDR3 spans 14 residues. CDR3 in amino acids: CAWTSGVSTDTQYF. In DNA form, the CDR3 reads TGTGCCTGGACTAGCGGGGTGAGCACAGATACGCAGTATTTT.

Ten or more counts support this clonotype. A read error may produce the germline difference seen at one junction end. The rearrangement joins TRBV6-2 or TRBV6-3 to TRBJ1-1; D unclear. The CDR3 has 12 residues. Germline-derived CDR1 and CDR2 are MNHEY and SVGEGT. CDR3 in amino acids: CATSEMNTEAFF. In nucleotides, the CDR3 is TGTGCCACCAGTGAAATGAACACTGAAGCTTTCTTT.

The table lists this clonotype with many counts. The chain carries TRBV6-2 or TRBV6-3 and TRBJ2-1, with D unclear. The CDR3 contains 11 residues. CDR1 and CDR2 (germline): MNHEY, SVGEGT. The V gene lost 9 bases and the J gene lost 9 bases, with 12 bases spanning the gap. CDR3 region: CARSPSSEQFF. The CDR3 DNA reads as TGTGCCAGGTCGCCTTCTAGTGAGCAGTTCTTC.

This clonotype was found many times. The genes are TRBV7-2 and TRBJ2-3, with 13 nucleotides matching TRBD2. Trimming took 3 bases from V and 2 from J; bases not matched to a gene: 2. Germline CDR1 reads SGHTA; CDR2 reads FQGNSA. This CDR3 comprises 16 residues. CDR3 sequence (DNA): TGTGCCAGCAGCTTGACTAGCGGGGGGCTCACAGATACGCAGTATTTT. Its translation is CASSLTSGGLTDTQYF.

This clonotype showed up many times. The V gene is TRBV19, the J gene TRBJ1-4; D is ambiguous. Trimming shortened V by 9 bases and J by 1 base, and 12 bases separated the two germline ends. Germline CDR1 is LNHDA and CDR2 is SQIVND (reference sequence). The CDR3 consists of 14 residues. The CDR3 bases are TGTGCCAGCGATCCGGGATTAACTAATGAAAAACTGTTTTTT. This gives the protein CASDPGLTNEKLFF.

This clonotype was found many times. This sequence joins TRBV2 and TRBJ2-5; 8 bases line up with TRBD2. Germline-derived CDR1 and CDR2 are SNHLY and FYNNEI. The CDR3 runs to 13 residues. V shed 5 bases and J 2 bases; nucleotides not matched to a gene: 1. This CDR3 is CASSQRGQETQYF. DNA for the CDR3: TGTGCCAGCAGTCAGCGGGGGCAAGAGACCCAGTACTTC. Full variable domain (rest looked up from reference TRBV2 and TRBJ2-5): EPEVTQTPSHQVTQMGQEVILRCVPISNHLYFYWYRQILGQKVEFLVSFYNNEISEKSEIFDDQFSVERPDGSNFTLKIRSTKLEDSAMYFCASSQRGQETQYFGPGTRLLVL.

This clonotype was observed at least ten times. The chain links TRBV12-3 or TRBV12-4 to TRBJ1-1; weak D call: TRBD1 (5 bases). V was trimmed by 4 bases and J by 4 bases, leaving 13 bases between them. The CDR3 consists of 14 residues. The CDR3 DNA is TGTGCCAGCAGTTCCTCTAATAGGGGCACTGAAGCTTTCTTT. It is translated as CASSSSNRGTEAFF.

This clonotype appeared many times. CDR3 DNA sequence: TGTGCCAGCAGCTTGGGCCTGAGTGAAGCTTTCTTT. This gives the protein CASSLGLSEAFF. V usage is TRBV7-2 and J usage is TRBJ1-1; D remains unclear. Trimming stripped 3 bases from V and 7 bases from J, with 9 bases between. The CDR3 is 12 amino acids. Per germline, CDR1 SGHTA and CDR2 FQGNSA.

The table lists this clonotype with many counts. J is TRBJ1-1 and V is TRBV20-1; D gene unclear. With 8 bases removed from V and 8 bases from J, the gap between germline ends came to 15 bases. CDR1 and CDR2 from the germline V gene are DFQATT and SNEGSKA (reference sequence). The CDR3 is made up of 11 amino acids. The CDR3: CSSSQEWEAFF. The CDR3 DNA sequence: TGCAGTTCATCTCAGGAATGGGAAGCTTTCTTT.

This clonotype was found many times. V gene TRBV19 combines with J gene TRBJ2-1; a weak D match, TRBD2 (6 bases). Trimming took off 3 bases at V and 9 bases at J, with 9 bases between the two ends. CDR1 is LNHDA and CDR2 is SQIVND in the germline V gene (reference sequence). The CDR3 is 12 residues long. CDR3 protein: CASSIWRGEQFF. The CDR3 DNA follows: TGTGCCAGTAGTATCTGGAGGGGTGAGCAGTTCTTC.

This clonotype has at least ten counts. The chain links TRBV4-3 to TRBJ2-1; TRBD2 matches at 12 bases. The CDR3 is made up of 15 amino acids. The ends lost 2 bases at V and 6 bases at J; junction bases unmatched: 2. The germline gives CDR1 LGHNA, CDR2 YSLEER. CDR3 protein: CASSQSSGGANEQFF. CDR3 DNA: TGCGCCAGCAGCCAATCTAGCGGGGGGGCCAATGAGCAGTTCTTC.

This clonotype showed up many times. The chain couples TRBV28 to TRBJ2-7; D remains unclear. Germline V gene data show CDR1 as MDHEN and CDR2 as SYDVKM. This CDR3 is built from 14 residues. Trimming took off 4 bases at V and 2 bases at J, with 12 bases between the two ends. The chain's CDR3 is CASSSSGVTYEQYF. CDR3 in DNA: TGTGCCAGCAGTTCCTCTGGGGTTACCTACGAGCAGTACTTC.

This clonotype was detected ten times or more. The chain has TRBV7-2 and TRBJ1-2; D unclear. Per the germline V gene, CDR1 is SGHTA and CDR2 is FQGNSA. With 1 base removed from V and 10 bases from J, the gap between germline ends came to 13 bases. This CDR3 is built from 13 residues. The CDR3 sequence: CASSLGSGPPYTF. CDR3 sequence (DNA): TGTGCCAGCAGCTTAGGCTCCGGTCCCCCCTACACCTTC.

This clonotype was observed at least ten times. The chain joins TRBV2 to TRBJ2-1, with 9 bases that match TRBD2. Germline CDR1 and CDR2: SNHLY and FYNNEI. The V and J ends lost 4 bases and 5 bases, in that order; junction bases with no gene match: 12. The CDR3 spans 17 residues. The CDR3 nucleotides are TGTGCCAGCAGTGTTAGACTAGCGGTATCCGCCGACAATGAGCAGTTCTTC. Protein product: CASSVRLAVSADNEQFF.

This clonotype was detected many times. Relative to the germline gene, one junction end is altered; a read error may explain this. This chain links TRBV7-7 with TRBJ2-3; TRBD2 matches at 7 bases. Per germline, CDR1 SSHAT and CDR2 FNYEAQ (reference sequence). This CDR3 has 15 residues. CDR3 protein: CASSLGRAETDTQYF. CDR3 nucleotides: TGTGCTAGCAGCTTAGGGAGGGCCGAGACAGATACGCAGTATTTT.

This clonotype has at least ten counts. The chain has TRBV7-2 and TRBJ2-3; D is ambiguous. V was cut by 3 bases and J by 4 bases, with 8 bases left in between. CDR3 length: 13 amino acids. The V gene's germline CDR1 is SGHTA and CDR2 FQGNSA. The CDR3 sequence is CASSFDFSDTQYF. CDR3 DNA sequence: TGTGCCAGCAGCTTCGACTTTTCAGATACGCAGTATTTT.

This clonotype was seen ten or more times. V gene TRBV5-1 combines with J gene TRBJ2-3; D assignment may be TRBD1 or TRBD2 (5 bases each). The CDR3 is made up of 15 amino acids. Deletions cut 1 base from V and 6 bases from J, with 15 bases between. Germline CDR1 is SGHRS and CDR2 is YFSETQ. Here the CDR3 DNA reads TGCGCCAGCAGCTTGACTAGAGGGGCCCATGATACGCAGTATTTT. Translated: CASSLTRGAHDTQYF. Combining the CDR3 with reference TRBV5-1 and TRBJ2-3 gives the whole variable domain KAGVTQTPRYLIKTRGQQVTLSCSPISGHRSVSWYQQTPGQGLQFLFEYFSETQRNKGNFPGRFSGRQFSNSRSEMNVSTLELGDSALYLCASSLTRGAHDTQYFGPGTRLTVL.

At least ten counts were recorded for this clonotype. The chain has TRBV7-2 and TRBJ2-3; D assignment may be TRBD1 or TRBD2 (5 bases each). Germline assignment: CDR1 SGHTA and CDR2 FQGNSA. CDR3 length: 17 residues. The V end lost 1 base, the J end lost 0 bases, and 14 bases lay between the germline ends. In DNA, the CDR3 is TGTGCCAGCAGCTTAGTCGGGGCGCGGCTTAGCACAGATACGCAGTATTTT. Translating it yields CASSLVGARLSTDTQYF.

The sample holds many counts of this clonotype. The rearrangement uses TRBV4-3 and TRBJ1-1; 7 positions match TRBD1. From germline, CDR1 is LGHNA and CDR2 YSLEER. The trim removed 4 bases at V and 6 bases at J, leaving 11 bases unmatched. The CDR3 runs 15 residues. CDR3 DNA: TGCGCCAGCAGCCCTCATCAGCTACAGGGGCCTGAAGCTTTCTTT. As protein: CASSPHQLQGPEAFF.

This clonotype was counted at least ten times. The rearrangement links TRBV5-6 to TRBJ2-1, with TRBD1 identical over 7 bases. Germline V CDR1 and CDR2: SGHDT, YYEEEE. The J segment lost 6 bases and the V segment lost 4 bases, leaving 4 bases of the junction unmatched. This CDR3 has 13 amino acids. DNA for the CDR3: TGTGCCAGCAGCGGGACAGTGGGCAATGAGCAGTTCTTC. As protein: CASSGTVGNEQFF. The full variable domain, rest sourced from reference TRBV5-6 and TRBJ2-1, is DAGVTQSPTHLIKTRGQQVTLRCSPKSGHDTVSWYQQALGQGPQFIFQYYEEEERQRGNFPDRFSGHQFPNYSSELNVNALLLGDSALYLCASSGTVGNEQFFGPGTRLTVL.